The 25 T cell receptor beta chains below all came from one sample that was sequenced in a study of radiotherapy plus CTLA-4 blockade in lung cancer. TCRdb's copy holds only in-frame clones and misses some; the assay was immunoSEQ multiplex PCR. The table includes 90,000 to 150,000 clones, just under 80% detected once. This sample comprised peripheral blood, obtained from a patient treated with radiotherapy plus ipilimumab. These receptors originate from a human donor with non-small cell lung cancer who had a partial response to radiotherapy plus ipilimumab.

This clone was seen only a few times. This sequence joins TRBV19 and TRBJ1-3; D gene uncertain. CDR1 LNHDA and CDR2 SQIVND come from the germline V gene (reference sequence). V was shortened by 2 bases and J by 3 bases, with 11 bases between the two germline ends. This CDR3 is 15 amino acids long. CDR3 sequence reads: CASSIQRIDGNTIYF. CDR3 nucleotide sequence: TGTGCCAGTAGTATACAGAGGATTGATGGAAACACCATATATTTT.

The chain recombines TRBV7-2 with TRBJ2-3; weak D call: TRBD1 (6 bases). The CDR3 has 15 residues. Trimming pared 1 base from V and 4 bases from J, leaving 12 bases between. Per germline, CDR1 SGHTA and CDR2 FQGNSA. Here the CDR3 reads CASSLGRGWADTQYF. The DNA of the CDR3 is TGTGCCAGCAGCTTAGGCAGGGGTTGGGCAGATACGCAGTATTTT.

CDR3 nucleotide sequence: TGTGCCAGCAGTGAGGCGGGATATGGCTACACCTTC. Translated: CASSEAGYGYTF. The chain carries TRBV2 and TRBJ1-2; D gene uncertain. V was pared by 3 bases and J by 5 bases, with 7 bases between. Germline V gene sequence: CDR1 SNHLY, CDR2 FYNNEI. The CDR3 has 12 residues.

This clone was counted between two and nine times. The chain employs TRBV2 and TRBJ1-4; D might be TRBD1 (6 bases). The germline gives CDR1 SNHLY, CDR2 FYNNEI. The CDR3 covers 15 residues. Trimming removed 5 bases at V and 7 bases at J, with 17 bases between. The CDR3 DNA reads as TGTGCCAGCAGTCGCTTGGGGGCGGTGGGTGAAAAACTGTTTTTT. Amino acids: CASSRLGAVGEKLFF.

This chain uses TRBV27 with TRBJ2-1, with 13 bases lining up with TRBD2. The CDR3 has 16 amino acids. V shed 5 bases, J shed 9 bases, and the junction held 10 bases outside the gene matches. Germline lookup yields CDR1 MNHEY and CDR2 SMNVEV (reference sequence). The CDR3 DNA follows: TGTGCCAGCAGTCCGTGGACTAGCGGGAGAGGAAGTGAGCAGTTCTTC. This gives the protein CASSPWTSGRGSEQFF.

This clone has only a few counts. The rearrangement links TRBV7-2 to TRBJ2-2; D gene uncertain. Germline assignment: CDR1 SGHTA and CDR2 FQGNSA. The CDR3 spans 16 residues. V was clipped by 0 bases and J by 1 base, with 9 bases between them. The CDR3 spells CASSLAGRKNTGELFF. CDR3 nucleotides: TGTGCCAGCAGCTTAGCGGGCCGGAAGAACACCGGGGAGCTGTTTTTT.

The V and J genes are TRBV14 and TRBJ1-2, with 7 nucleotides matching TRBD1. V dropped 4 bases and J dropped 8; count of bases not matched to a gene: 7. Germline V CDR1 and CDR2: SGHDN, FVKESK. CDR3 length: 13 residues. CDR3 sequence (DNA): TGTGCCAGCAGCCTAAGACAGGGAGGAGGCTACACCTTC. It encodes CASSLRQGGGYTF.

Only a few counts were recorded for this clone. The chain employs TRBV15 and TRBJ2-3; D may be TRBD2 (6 bases). V was shortened by 0 bases and J by 0 bases, with 16 bases between the two germline ends. This CDR3 is built from 18 residues. The germline gives CDR1 LNHNV, CDR2 YYDKDF (reference sequence). The CDR3 sequence: CATSRDHRGLRSTDTQYF. DNA for the CDR3: TGTGCCACCAGCAGAGATCACCGGGGACTCCGTAGCACAGATACGCAGTATTTT.

The chain links TRBV7-9 to TRBJ2-2; 8 nucleotides line up with TRBD2. The length of the CDR3 is 16 residues. With V trimmed by 1 base and J by 8 bases, 9 bases remained unmatched. Germline V gives CDR1 SEHNR, CDR2 FQNEAQ (reference sequence). This CDR3 reads CASSLGARAGVGELFF. CDR3 nucleotides: TGTGCCAGCAGCTTAGGAGCTCGAGCGGGAGTTGGGGAGCTGTTTTTT.

The gene calls are TRBV7-2 and TRBJ2-5; 8 nucleotides align to TRBD2. The J segment lost 5 bases and the V segment lost 2 bases, leaving 7 bases of the junction unmatched. The germline V gene has CDR1 SGHTA and CDR2 FQGNSA. The length of the CDR3 is 15 residues. The CDR3 spells CASSLLRGGRETQYF. CDR3 DNA sequence: TGTGCCAGCAGCTTACTACGGGGGGGGCGGGAGACCCAGTACTTC.

In regard to this clone: Other DNA sequences in the sample encode the same CDR3. V is TRBV7-9 and J is TRBJ2-5; D unresolved. Trimming cost V 2 bases and J 5 bases, with 3 bases left between them. Germline assignment: CDR1 SEHNR and CDR2 FQNEAQ (reference sequence). The CDR3 length is 11 residues. The chain's CDR3 is CASSLQETQYF. The CDR3 coding sequence is TGTGCCAGCAGCTTACAGGAGACCCAGTACTTC.

This chain joins TRBV28 and TRBJ2-1; possible D gene TRBD2, 6 bases. Germline values: CDR1 MDHEN, CDR2 SYDVKM. The CDR3 is made up of 14 amino acids. V was shortened by 4 bases and J by 9 bases, with 16 bases between the two germline ends. CDR3 sequence reads: CASSWGGITVEQFF. The DNA for the CDR3 is TGTGCCAGCAGTTGGGGCGGGATTACGGTTGAGCAGTTCTTC. The whole variable domain, remainder taken from reference TRBV28 and TRBJ2-1, is DVKVTQSSRYLVKRTGEKVFLECVQDMDHENMFWYRQDPGLGLRLIYFSYDVKMKEKGDIPEGYSVSREKKERFSLILESASTNQTSMYLCASSWGGITVEQFFGPGTRLTVL.

This chain joins TRBV5-1 and TRBJ1-1; TRBD1 matches at 9 bases. Germline trimming cut 0 bases from V and 4 bases from J; bases unmatched to any gene: 4. There are 15 residues in the CDR3. Germline V CDR1 and CDR2: SGHRS, YFSETQ. The CDR3 bases are TGCGCCAGCAGCTTGGTGGGACAGGGTTTCACTGAAGCTTTCTTT. Protein sequence: CASSLVGQGFTEAFF.

The V gene is TRBV6-5, the J gene TRBJ1-2; the match to TRBD1 covers 12 bases. V trimming: 4 bases; J trimming: 7 bases; junction bases outside the gene matches: 7. The length of the CDR3 is 15 residues. Looked up from germline, CDR1 is MNHEY and CDR2 is SVGAGI. CDR3 residues: CASSSPGQGAFGYTF. The CDR3 DNA reads TGTGCCAGCAGTTCTCCGGGACAGGGGGCTTTTGGCTACACCTTC.

The rearrangement joins TRBV7-8 to TRBJ1-5; 7 nucleotides agree with TRBD1. The CDR3 contains 14 residues. J gave up 3 bases and V 4 bases, and 3 bases lay outside the gene matches. From germline, CDR1 is SGHVS and CDR2 FQNEAQ. The CDR3 DNA reads TGTGCCAGCAGCTACACAGGGGTCAATCAGCCCCAGCATTTT. Residues: CASSYTGVNQPQHF.

The chain recombines TRBV9 with TRBJ1-1; maybe TRBD1 (5 bases). Germline CDR1 and CDR2: SGDLS and YYNGEE. Trimming took off 2 bases at V and 1 base at J, with 12 bases between the two ends. There are 15 residues in the CDR3. The CDR3, as DNA: TGTGCCAGCAGCGTTGCGGACACAGCGAACACTGAAGCTTTCTTT. Residues: CASSVADTANTEAFF.

The V gene is TRBV5-4, the J gene TRBJ2-2; TRBD2 matches 7 bases. With 3 bases clipped from V and 4 bases from J, the junction kept 6 bases outside the gene matches. Germline values: CDR1 SGHNT, CDR2 YYREEE (reference sequence). The CDR3 runs to 15 residues. The chain's CDR3 is CASSSRLAGTGELFF. The CDR3, as DNA: TGTGCCAGCAGCTCCAGACTAGCCGGCACCGGGGAGCTGTTTTTT.

The V and J genes are TRBV25-1 and TRBJ2-1; TRBD1 agrees at 10 bases. With 6 bases clipped from V and 6 bases from J, the junction kept 8 bases outside the gene matches. From germline, CDR1 is MGHDK and CDR2 SYGVNS. The CDR3 extends over 15 amino acids. CDR3 region: CASSKIGTGVNEQFF. The DNA for the CDR3 is TGTGCCAGCAGCAAAATCGGGACAGGGGTCAATGAGCAGTTCTTC.

The chain carries TRBV6-5 and TRBJ2-6; D possibly corresponds to TRBD2 (7 bases). The germline V gene encodes CDR1 MNHEY and CDR2 SVGAGI. This CDR3 contains 16 residues. V lost 4 bases and J 3 bases, leaving 13 bases between the germline ends. DNA for the CDR3: TGTGCCAGCAGTTCCGCGGGGGCGCTTGGGGCCAACGTCCTGACTTTC. The encoded protein is CASSSAGALGANVLTF.

The rearrangement joins TRBV19 to TRBJ2-3, with TRBD2 matching 11 bases. The CDR3 is 16 amino acids. Trimming took 5 bases from V and 2 from J; bases not matched to a gene: 6. Germline-derived CDR1 and CDR2 are LNHDA and SQIVND (reference sequence). CDR3 loop: CASSSGLAGATDTQYF. The CDR3 nucleotides read TGTGCCAGTAGTTCCGGACTAGCGGGCGCCACAGATACGCAGTATTTT.

This rearrangement joins TRBV6-1 to TRBJ1-4; a possible D gene is TRBD1 (5 bases). CDR1 is MNHNS, CDR2 SASEGT, per germline. V lost 7 bases and J lost 6, with 15 bases in between. CDR3 length equals 14 residues. In DNA form, the CDR3 reads TGTGCCAGCATCCTGGGGGGGGTAGATGAAAAACTGTTTTTT. It codes for CASILGGVDEKLFF.

This chain links TRBV11-2 with TRBJ1-1; TRBD1 might be the D (6 bases). Germline V gene data show CDR1 as SGHAT and CDR2 as FQNNGV. CDR3 length equals 14 residues. Trimming cost V 4 bases and J 5 bases, with 14 bases left between them. CDR3 in amino acids: CASSSPQGRTEAFF. CDR3 DNA: TGTGCCAGCAGCTCACCACAGGGAAGAACTGAAGCTTTCTTT.

V usage is TRBV4-2 and J usage is TRBJ2-3, with TRBD1 matching over 7 bases. V was clipped by 0 bases and J by 3 bases; unmatched bases: 6. This CDR3 region has 16 residues. Germline V lookup: CDR1 LGHNA, CDR2 YNFKEQ. The CDR3 coding sequence is TGTGCCAGCAGCCAAGATCGGGCAGGGGGAACAGATACGCAGTATTTT. It encodes CASSQDRAGGTDTQYF.

The genes are TRBV7-9 and TRBJ1-1; tentative D call: TRBD1 (5 bases). CDR1 is SEHNR and CDR2 is FQNEAQ in the germline V gene (reference sequence). The CDR3 has 13 amino acids. Trimming removed 2 bases from V and 7 bases from J, with 11 bases in between. CDR3 sequence reads: CASSLLNQGEAFF. The CDR3, as DNA: TGTGCCAGCAGCTTATTAAACCAGGGTGAAGCTTTCTTT.

The chain recombines TRBV6-5 with TRBJ2-2; no clear D gene. The CDR3 covers 12 residues. Deletions cut 6 bases from V and 6 bases from J, with 8 bases between. Germline assignment: CDR1 MNHEY and CDR2 SVGAGI. CDR3 amino acids: CASRISPGELFF. The CDR3 bases are TGTGCCAGCAGGATCAGTCCCGGGGAGCTGTTTTTT.